This T cell receptor beta chain came from a study of T cells in Graves' hyperthyroidism and ophthalmopathy. Background on the study: The authors collected peripheral blood at initial diagnosis, before any treatment.

What was amplified from RNA transcripts were TCR beta CDR3 regions. Carried out on the TCR CDR3, a first-round RT-PCR used the HTBI primer set. One entry per CDR3 protein, called by TCRdb with MiXCR from the multiplex PCR reads. This table holds 800,000 or so distinct CDR3 sequences, 38% found once. In the case of this clonotype: Its antigen is unidentified.

Calling Graves' hyperthyroidism stable meant ophthalmopathy did not progress within 18 months. The V and J ends lost 3 bases and 4 bases respectively, with 12 bases between them. Per the germline V gene, CDR1 is LNHNV and CDR2 is YYDKDF (reference sequence). This CDR3 contains 15 residues. The study's findings and limits: In blood, most of the thyroid clonotypes expanded above 0.001 were also present. Model predictions of ophthalmopathy came a median approximately 6 months before onset.

The source material was blood. The V call is TRBV15, the J call TRBJ2-2; D not resolved. This clonotype originated in a man aged 18-30 years with Graves' hyperthyroidism. This chain's CDR3 is CATSSLNLGTGELFF. The CDR3 DNA reads TGTGCCACCAGCAGCCTCAACCTGGGCACCGGGGAGCTGTTTTTT.